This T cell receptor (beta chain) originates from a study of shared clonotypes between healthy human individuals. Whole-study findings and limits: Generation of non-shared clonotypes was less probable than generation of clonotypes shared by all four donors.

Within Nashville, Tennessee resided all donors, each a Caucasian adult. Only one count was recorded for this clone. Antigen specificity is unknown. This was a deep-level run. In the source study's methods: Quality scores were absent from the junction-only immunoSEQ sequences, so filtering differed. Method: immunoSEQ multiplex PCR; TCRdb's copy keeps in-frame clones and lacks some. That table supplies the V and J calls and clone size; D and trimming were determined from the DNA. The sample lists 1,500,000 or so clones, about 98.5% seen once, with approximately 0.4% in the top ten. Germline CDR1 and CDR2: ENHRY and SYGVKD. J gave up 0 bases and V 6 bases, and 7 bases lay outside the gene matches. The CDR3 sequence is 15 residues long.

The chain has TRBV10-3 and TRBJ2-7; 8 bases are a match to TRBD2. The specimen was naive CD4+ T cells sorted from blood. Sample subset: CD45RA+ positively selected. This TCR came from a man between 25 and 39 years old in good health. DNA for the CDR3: TGTGCCATCAGGCCAACCGGGACTAGCTCCTACGAGCAGTACTTC. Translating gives CAIRPTGTSSYEQYF.